The 12 T cell receptor beta chains reported below all come from one sample, sequenced in a study of beta chain features in type 1 diabetes. Findings of the study overall: Type 1 diabetes patients showed a moderate but significant shortening of TCRB CDR3s in all four CD4+ subsets.

Sequenced material consisted of expressed TCRB transcripts (all of the isolated RNA was reverse transcribed). Clones were read by immunoSEQ multiplex PCR, and TCRdb kept only the in-frame ones, dropping some. Altogether about 250,000 clones are present, about 11% being singletons, with the ten largest covering about 0.018%. These receptors lack a known antigen. The sequencing sample was made of naive CD4+ T cells from blood. These receptors all stem from a young man with type 1 diabetes.

As regards this clone: This sample also contains other DNA sequences that code for the same CDR3. This chain joins TRBV5-1 and TRBJ2-1, with 7 bases aligning to TRBD2. Per germline, CDR1 SGHRS and CDR2 YFSETQ. CDR3 length: 14 residues. Losses at the gene ends were 0 bases for V and 7 bases for J; bases not matched to a gene: 4. CDR3 region: CASSLGTGGNEQFF. As DNA, the CDR3 is TGCGCCAGCAGCTTGGGGACGGGGGGTAATGAGCAGTTCTTC.

This clone was recorded a few times. The V gene is TRBV11-3, the J gene TRBJ2-1; 10 positions agree with TRBD2. Per germline, CDR1 SGHNT and CDR2 YENEEA. This CDR3 has 17 amino acids. V trimming: 6 bases; J trimming: 6 bases; junction bases outside the gene matches: 14. Here the CDR3 DNA reads TGTGCCAGCAGACAACCATATAGGACTAGCGGCCGCAATGAGCAGTTCTTC. Its protein is CASRQPYRTSGRNEQFF.

The sample holds a few counts of this clone. The V and J genes are TRBV4-2 and TRBJ2-2, with D possibly being TRBD1 (5 bases). Deletions cut 3 bases from V and 1 base from J, with 12 bases between. The CDR3 length is 16 residues. Germline V CDR1 and CDR2: LGHNA, YNFKEQ. The chain's CDR3 is CASSQNRIGNTGELFF. CDR3 DNA: TGTGCCAGCAGCCAGAACAGGATTGGGAACACCGGGGAGCTGTTTTTT.

The chain recombines TRBV7-3 with TRBJ2-1; D is possibly TRBD2 (6 bases). This CDR3 comprises 17 residues. Trimming took off 4 bases at V and 1 base at J, with 17 bases between the two ends. Germline V CDR1 and CDR2: SGHTA, FQGTGA. The CDR3 DNA sequence: TGTGCCAGCAGCTCAGATCCGGGACTGGAATCCTACAATGAGCAGTTCTTC. It encodes CASSSDPGLESYNEQFF.

The chain carries TRBV27 and TRBJ1-1; D ambiguous. The V gene lost 3 bases and the J gene lost 1 base, with 12 bases spanning the gap. The CDR3 is 15 residues long. Germline V gene data show CDR1 as MNHEY and CDR2 as SMNVEV (reference sequence). DNA for the CDR3: TGTGCCAGCAGTTTGAGGGTACCAACGAACACTGAAGCTTTCTTT. This gives the protein CASSLRVPTNTEAFF.

This sequence joins TRBV18 and TRBJ2-3; D remains unclear. Germline CDR1 reads KGHSH; CDR2 reads LQKENI. The CDR3 spans 15 residues. Trimming pared 0 bases from V and 5 bases from J, leaving 12 bases between. CDR3 coding DNA: TGTGCCAGCTCACCACCCTCGAGACTGGGAGATACGCAGTATTTT. Translating it yields CASSPPSRLGDTQYF.

This clone was seen only a few times. J is TRBJ2-3 and V is TRBV27; D is possibly TRBD1 (7 bases). Germline lookup yields CDR1 MNHEY and CDR2 SMNVEV (reference sequence). The CDR3 runs to 13 residues. V was trimmed by 4 bases and J by 8 bases, leaving 13 bases between them. CDR3 loop: CASSSGAGGTQYF. The CDR3 coding sequence is TGTGCCAGCAGTTCGGGGGCAGGGGGTACGCAGTATTTT.

The sample holds a few counts of this clone. The chain has TRBV12-5 and TRBJ1-2; possibly TRBD1 for D (5 bases). V was cut by 7 bases and J by 4 bases, with 10 bases left in between. CDR3 length: 12 amino acids. CDR1 is LGHNT and CDR2 is FRNRAP in the germline V gene. CDR3: CASAFDSYGYTF. CDR3 bases: TGTGCTAGTGCCTTCGACAGCTATGGCTACACCTTC. Based on the CDR3 plus reference TRBV12-5 and TRBJ1-2, the full variable domain is DARVTQTPRHKVTEMGQEVTMRCQPILGHNTVFWYRQTMMQGLELLAYFRNRAPLDDSGMPKDRFSAEMPDATLATLKIQPSEPRDSAVYFCASAFDSYGYTFGSGTRLTVV.

The chain employs TRBV6-6 and TRBJ2-7; D uncertain. Germline values: CDR1 MNHNY, CDR2 SVGAGI (reference sequence). There are 11 residues in the CDR3. Between the trimmed V and J ends, which lost 10 bases and 0 bases, there was a span of 7 bases. In nucleotides, the CDR3 is TGTGCCACTCAACTCTCCTACGAGCAGTACTTC. Protein: CATQLSYEQYF.

This clone was counted only a few times. This chain links TRBV7-2 with TRBJ2-2, with 8 positions matching TRBD1. Losses at the gene ends were 5 bases for V and 8 bases for J; bases not matched to a gene: 10. The V gene's germline CDR1 is SGHTA and CDR2 FQGNSA. The CDR3 length is 15 residues. CDR3 protein: CASSPTQGARGELFF. In nucleotides, the CDR3 is TGTGCCAGCAGCCCAACGCAGGGGGCCAGGGGGGAGCTGTTTTTT.

The chain couples TRBV9 to TRBJ1-2, with 8 bases identical to TRBD1. Trimming took 3 bases from V and 4 from J; bases not matched to a gene: 5. CDR3 length: 14 residues. CDR1 is SGDLS, CDR2 YYNGEE, per germline. This CDR3 is CASSGTQGGYGYTF. The CDR3 DNA follows: TGTGCCAGCAGCGGGACACAGGGGGGCTATGGCTACACCTTC.

This clone was observed a few times. J is TRBJ2-3 and V is TRBV28; 8 bases are a match to TRBD2. CDR3 length: 14 residues. J gave up 2 bases and V 5 bases, and 3 bases lay outside the gene matches. The germline V gene has CDR1 MDHEN and CDR2 SYDVKM. CDR3 sequence: CASSPGGATDTQYF. In DNA, the CDR3 is TGTGCCAGCAGTCCCGGGGGGGCCACAGATACGCAGTATTTT.